This TCR beta chain originates from a study of response to subunit inactivated influenza vaccine. General study findings and limits: It was the authors' suggestion that each seasonal influenza vaccination recruits few new T cells.

This clonotype ranks as medium-sized. The antigen remains undetermined. In TCRdb, the RT-PCR reads were re-called with MiXCR into one record per CDR3 protein. Seen here are under 950,000 distinct CDR3 sequences, 21% observed once, and the top ten hold approximately 10%. CDR3 length: 17 residues. With V trimmed by 6 bases and J by 0 bases, 9 bases remained unmatched. Germline V gives CDR1 ENHRY, CDR2 SYGVKD. The receptor comes from a man aged 45 to 65 who received an inactivated influenza vaccine. Material: PBMCs from blood, obtained less than 6 days after vaccination. This chain joins TRBV10-3 and TRBJ2-2; 8 nucleotides line up with TRBD1. CDR3 region: CAIRRGRGQANTGELFF. CDR3 DNA: TGTGCCATCAGACGGGGAAGGGGACAGGCGAACACCGGGGAGCTGTTTTTT.